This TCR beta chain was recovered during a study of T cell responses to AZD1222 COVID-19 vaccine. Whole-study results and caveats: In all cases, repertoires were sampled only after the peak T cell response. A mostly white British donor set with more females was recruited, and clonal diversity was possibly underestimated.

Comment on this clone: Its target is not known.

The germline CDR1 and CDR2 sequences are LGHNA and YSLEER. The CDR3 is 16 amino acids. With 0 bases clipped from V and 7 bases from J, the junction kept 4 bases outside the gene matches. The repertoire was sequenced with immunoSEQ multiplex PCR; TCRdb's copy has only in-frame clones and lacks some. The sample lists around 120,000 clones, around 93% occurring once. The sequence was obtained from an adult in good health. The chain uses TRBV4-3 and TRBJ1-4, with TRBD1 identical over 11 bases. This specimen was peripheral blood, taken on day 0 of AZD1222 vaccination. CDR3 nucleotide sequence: TGCGCCAGCAGCCAAGAGAGGACAGGGGGCGGTGAAAAACTGTTTTTT. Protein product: CASSQERTGGGEKLFF.